This passage covers 2 T cell receptor beta chains from one sample sequenced in a study of blood T cell repertoires in COVID-19. Produced via immunoSEQ multiplex PCR; TCRdb's table is partial and in-frame only. The table has roughly 170,000 clones, roughly nine tenths seen once. Sequenced: peripheral blood. These receptors were taken from a man between 65 and 85 years old with active or convalescent COVID-19.

V usage is TRBV30 and J usage is TRBJ1-2; D gene ambiguous. CDR1 and CDR2 from the germline V gene are GTSNPN and SVGIG (reference sequence). The CDR3 totals 12 residues. Trimming removed 1 base from V and 8 bases from J, with 11 bases in between. CDR3 sequence: CAWSEGWRGYTF. CDR3 sequence (DNA): TGTGCCTGGAGTGAAGGGTGGAGGGGCTACACCTTC. Full variable domain (missing parts from reference TRBV30 and TRBJ1-2): SQTIHQWPATLVQPVGSPLSLECTVEGTSNPNLYWYRQAAGRGLQLLFYSVGIGQISSEVPQNLSASRPQDRQFILSSKKLLLSDSGFYLCAWSEGWRGYTFGSGTRLTVV.

This clone was found a few times. This chain joins TRBV7-9 and TRBJ1-4; the D is unclear. In germline, CDR1 is SEHNR, CDR2 FQNEAQ (reference sequence). The CDR3 length is 16 residues. The V gene lost 6 bases and the J gene lost 0 bases, with 14 bases spanning the gap. The CDR3, as DNA: TGTGCCAGCAGTAGCCGGGTAATTGCAACTAATGAAAAACTGTTTTTT. Protein product: CASSSRVIATNEKLFF. The complete variable domain, with remaining parts taken from reference TRBV7-9 and TRBJ1-4, reads DTGVSQNPRHKITKRGQNVTFRCDPISEHNRLYWYRQTLGQGPEFLTYFQNEAQLEKSRLLSDRFSAERPKGSFSTLEIQRTEQGDSAMYLCASSSRVIATNEKLFFGSGTQLSVL.